The rows below give T cell receptor beta chains drawn from one sample of a study of early T cells in non-severe SARS-CoV-2 infection. Via MiXCR, TCRdb re-called the 5' RACE reads, giving one row per CDR3 protein. This sample carries about 83,000 distinct CDR3 sequences, about 12% of them seen once, and the ten largest clones take under 8%. The specimen was whole blood. The receptor set was obtained from an adult who was a healthcare worker with PCR-confirmed SARS-CoV-2 infection or an uninfected control (not recorded which). The CDR3 runs from the conserved cysteine through the conserved F or W. Each record gives: CDR3 DNA, CDR3 protein, clone size, J gene, V gene, D gene. A D gene is named only where the DNA matches it firmly. Rows may omit the clone size; those that give it use once, few, many or a size class.

cdr3_nt: TGTGCCAGCAGTCCATCCGGGAACGACGGGGAGCTGTTTTTT
cdr3_aa: CASSPSGNDGELFF
clone_size: many
j_call: TRBJ2-2
v_call: TRBV12-3/TRBV12-4
d_call: -

cdr3_nt: TGTGCCATCAGTCCGGGGGGTAAAGCTTTCTTT
cdr3_aa: CAISPGGKAFF
clone_size: few
j_call: TRBJ1-1
v_call: TRBV10-3
d_call: -

cdr3_nt: TGTGCCAGCAGCTCCGGGGGGGGAGCGACCACAGATACGCAGTATTTT
cdr3_aa: CASSSGGGATTDTQYF
clone_size: few
j_call: TRBJ2-3
v_call: TRBV11-2
d_call: TRBD2

cdr3_nt: TGTGCCAGCAGGGGGAAGGGGGCCTCCTACAATGAGCAGTTCTTC
cdr3_aa: CASRGKGASYNEQFF
clone_size: -
j_call: TRBJ2-1
v_call: TRBV7-9
d_call: TRBD1

cdr3_nt: TGCGCCAGCAGACGCGGACAGGACTCCTACGAGCAGTACTTC
cdr3_aa: CASRRGQDSYEQYF
clone_size: few
j_call: TRBJ2-7
v_call: TRBV5-1
d_call: TRBD1

cdr3_nt: TGCGCCAGCAGCTTGGGTGGACAGGGGACCCAAGAGACCCAGTACTTC
cdr3_aa: CASSLGGQGTQETQYF
clone_size: few
j_call: TRBJ2-5
v_call: TRBV5-1
d_call: TRBD1

cdr3_nt: TGTGCCAGCAGCTTCGACTTTAGCTCCTACAATGAGCAGTTCTTC
cdr3_aa: CASSFDFSSYNEQFF
clone_size: -
j_call: TRBJ2-1
v_call: TRBV7-2
d_call: -

cdr3_nt: TGTGCCAGCAGCTTATTGGGTTTGAACACTGAAGCTTTCTTT
cdr3_aa: CASSLLGLNTEAFF
clone_size: -
j_call: TRBJ1-1
v_call: TRBV11-2
d_call: -

cdr3_nt: TGCGCCAGCAGCCAGCGACCAAACTCTGGGGCCAACGTCCTGACTTTC
cdr3_aa: CASSQRPNSGANVLTF
clone_size: many
j_call: TRBJ2-6
v_call: TRBV4-1
d_call: -

cdr3_nt: TGCAGTGCTAGCTTGCGCGTTTACAATGAGCAGTTCTTC
cdr3_aa: CSASLRVYNEQFF
clone_size: few
j_call: TRBJ2-1
v_call: TRBV20-1
d_call: -

cdr3_nt: TGTGCCAGCAGTTACGGAGGCTACGTGTATAGCAATCAGCCCCAGCATTTT
cdr3_aa: CASSYGGYVYSNQPQHF
clone_size: -
j_call: TRBJ1-5
v_call: TRBV6-2/TRBV6-3
d_call: -

cdr3_nt: TGTGTCAGCAGTGAACGCGGAGGTAGCGGGGCCTACGAGCAGTACTTC
cdr3_aa: CVSSERGGSGAYEQYF
clone_size: -
j_call: TRBJ2-7
v_call: TRBV25-1
d_call: TRBD2

cdr3_nt: TGTGCCAGCAGCTTAGACAGGGGTTGGACTGAAGCTTTCTTT
cdr3_aa: CASSLDRGWTEAFF
clone_size: -
j_call: TRBJ1-1
v_call: TRBV11-2
d_call: -

cdr3_nt: TGCGCCAGCAGCCATGGCGTAGGGTACCAGAGCTCCTACGAGCAGTACTTC
cdr3_aa: CASSHGVGYQSSYEQYF
clone_size: few
j_call: TRBJ2-7
v_call: TRBV4-1
d_call: -

cdr3_nt: TGTGCCAGCAGCAAAGACACGGGGCGGAACTCTCAGCCCCAGCATTTT
cdr3_aa: CASSKDTGRNSQPQHF
clone_size: few
j_call: TRBJ1-5
v_call: TRBV21-1
d_call: -

cdr3_nt: TGTGCCAGCACCTTAGCGGGAGGAAACGAGCAGTACTTC
cdr3_aa: CASTLAGGNEQYF
clone_size: medium-sized
j_call: TRBJ2-7
v_call: TRBV6-2/TRBV6-3
d_call: TRBD2

cdr3_nt: TGCAGTGCTTTGACAGACACAGATACGCAGTATTTT
cdr3_aa: CSALTDTDTQYF
clone_size: few
j_call: TRBJ2-3
v_call: TRBV20-1
d_call: -

cdr3_nt: TGTGCCAGCAGTGAAGGCAGGGCCTACGAGCAGTACTTC
cdr3_aa: CASSEGRAYEQYF
clone_size: many
j_call: TRBJ2-7
v_call: TRBV2
d_call: -

cdr3_nt: TGCGCCAGCAGCCTGGCCCGGAGCGGGGGAAGGAATGAGCAGTTCTTC
cdr3_aa: CASSLARSGGRNEQFF
clone_size: few
j_call: TRBJ2-1
v_call: TRBV5-1
d_call: TRBD2

cdr3_nt: TGTGCCAGCAGTTTTCAGGGTGGGCCAACTAATGAAAAACTGTTTTTT
cdr3_aa: CASSFQGGPTNEKLFF
clone_size: few
j_call: TRBJ1-4
v_call: TRBV28
d_call: -

cdr3_nt: TGCAGCGTTGTTTTTGTGAGGTTCTACAATGAGCAGTTCTTC
cdr3_aa: CSVVFVRFYNEQFF
clone_size: many
j_call: TRBJ2-1
v_call: TRBV29-1
d_call: -

cdr3_nt: TGCAGCGTTGAGGGGGATAGCGGCTACACCTTC
cdr3_aa: CSVEGDSGYTF
clone_size: -
j_call: TRBJ1-2
v_call: TRBV29-1
d_call: -

cdr3_nt: TGTGCCAGCAGCCCCCCGGCGGGGTGGCCGAACACCGGGGAGCTGTTTTTT
cdr3_aa: CASSPPAGWPNTGELFF
clone_size: many
j_call: TRBJ2-2
v_call: TRBV14
d_call: -

cdr3_nt: TGTGCCAGCAGCTTAGAAGGGACTAGCGGAAATGAGCAGTTCTTC
cdr3_aa: CASSLEGTSGNEQFF
clone_size: -
j_call: TRBJ2-1
v_call: TRBV11-2
d_call: TRBD2

cdr3_nt: TGTGCCAGCAGTCCTATAGGCACTCGCACCATATATTTT
cdr3_aa: CASSPIGTRTIYF
clone_size: many
j_call: TRBJ1-3
v_call: TRBV28
d_call: -

cdr3_nt: TGTGCCAGCTCACCAGACCTAAATCAGCCCCAGCATTTT
cdr3_aa: CASSPDLNQPQHF
clone_size: few
j_call: TRBJ1-5
v_call: TRBV18
d_call: -

cdr3_nt: TGCAGTGCTAGTGGTTCTCCGGGACACAGCTATGGCTACACCTTC
cdr3_aa: CSASGSPGHSYGYTF
clone_size: few
j_call: TRBJ1-2
v_call: TRBV20-1
d_call: -

cdr3_nt: TGCAGTGGGGCCCTAAACAGGGGGTCTCTCACAGATACGCAGTATTTT
cdr3_aa: CSGALNRGSLTDTQYF
clone_size: -
j_call: TRBJ2-3
v_call: TRBV20-1
d_call: TRBD1

cdr3_nt: TGTGCCAGCAGCTCTTCGGACGTCCGGGGTAATGAGCAGTTCTTC
cdr3_aa: CASSSSDVRGNEQFF
clone_size: few
j_call: TRBJ2-1
v_call: TRBV11-2
d_call: -

cdr3_nt: TGTGCCAGCAGCGGCACCGGGACAGGGAGGGAAAAACTGTTTTTT
cdr3_aa: CASSGTGTGREKLFF
clone_size: few
j_call: TRBJ1-4
v_call: TRBV7-9
d_call: TRBD1

cdr3_nt: TGCGCCAGCAGCTTGGCTATCTCCTACGAGCAGTACTTC
cdr3_aa: CASSLAISYEQYF
clone_size: -
j_call: TRBJ2-7
v_call: TRBV5-1
d_call: -

cdr3_nt: TGCGCCAGCAGCCAGGACTCAGGGGCAAATGAGCAGTTCTTC
cdr3_aa: CASSQDSGANEQFF
clone_size: -
j_call: TRBJ2-1
v_call: TRBV4-3
d_call: -

cdr3_nt: TGTGCCAGCAGTTTAACATCCGTTAACACTGAAGCTTTCTTT
cdr3_aa: CASSLTSVNTEAFF
clone_size: many
j_call: TRBJ1-1
v_call: TRBV12-3/TRBV12-4
d_call: -

cdr3_nt: TGTGCCAGCAGCCCACGGCCCGGACAGACGAACACTGAAGCTTTCTTT
cdr3_aa: CASSPRPGQTNTEAFF
clone_size: many
j_call: TRBJ1-1
v_call: TRBV11-2
d_call: -

cdr3_nt: TGCAGCGTTGGATCCCAGGTTAACTACGAGCAGTACTTC
cdr3_aa: CSVGSQVNYEQYF
clone_size: -
j_call: TRBJ2-7
v_call: TRBV29-1
d_call: -

cdr3_nt: TGTGCCAGCTCCCGGACCGGGAGCACAGATACGCAGTATTTT
cdr3_aa: CASSRTGSTDTQYF
clone_size: -
j_call: TRBJ2-3
v_call: TRBV9
d_call: -

cdr3_nt: TGTGCCAGCAGTTCGTCAGGGAGACTTTCACCCCTCCACTTT
cdr3_aa: CASSSSGRLSPLHF
clone_size: -
j_call: TRBJ1-6
v_call: TRBV12-3/TRBV12-4
d_call: -

cdr3_nt: TGTGCCTGCAGGGGGTCCTCGAACACTGAAGCTTTCTTT
cdr3_aa: CACRGSSNTEAFF
clone_size: few
j_call: TRBJ1-1
v_call: TRBV6-1
d_call: TRBD1

cdr3_nt: TGTGCCAGCAGCTTAGTGGCTTGGACTACCGGGGAGCTGTTTTTT
cdr3_aa: CASSLVAWTTGELFF
clone_size: -
j_call: TRBJ2-2
v_call: TRBV7-2
d_call: -

cdr3_nt: TGCAGCGTCACTTATACCGGTGAGCAGTTCTTC
cdr3_aa: CSVTYTGEQFF
clone_size: -
j_call: TRBJ2-1
v_call: TRBV29-1
d_call: -

cdr3_nt: TGTGCCAGCAGCTTGGGACAGTTCTACAATGAGCAGTTCTTC
cdr3_aa: CASSLGQFYNEQFF
clone_size: many
j_call: TRBJ2-1
v_call: TRBV12-3/TRBV12-4
d_call: TRBD1

cdr3_nt: TGTGCCAGCAGCCAAGTCCTCGGCGTAGGGGTCTACAATGAGCAGTTCTTC
cdr3_aa: CASSQVLGVGVYNEQFF
clone_size: many
j_call: TRBJ2-1
v_call: TRBV4-2
d_call: -

cdr3_nt: TGCAGTGCTAGCCGAGGGATCACGGGACTAGCGGCAAATGAGCAGTTCTTC
cdr3_aa: CSASRGITGLAANEQFF
clone_size: -
j_call: TRBJ2-1
v_call: TRBV20-1
d_call: TRBD2

cdr3_nt: TGTGCCAGCAGTCTGGGACAGAACCAAGAGACCCAGTACTTC
cdr3_aa: CASSLGQNQETQYF
clone_size: many
j_call: TRBJ2-5
v_call: TRBV12-3/TRBV12-4
d_call: TRBD1

cdr3_nt: TGCAGCGTTGAAGAGGGGTTCAGCGGTGAAAAACTGTTTTTT
cdr3_aa: CSVEEGFSGEKLFF
clone_size: many
j_call: TRBJ1-4
v_call: TRBV29-1
d_call: -

cdr3_nt: TGTGCCAGCAGCCGCCGGGACCCCGCCCCCAATGAGCAGTTCTTC
cdr3_aa: CASSRRDPAPNEQFF
clone_size: few
j_call: TRBJ2-1
v_call: TRBV6-2/TRBV6-3
d_call: -

cdr3_nt: TGTGCCAGCAGCCTCCGGGTTCAAGGTGCAGATACGCAGTATTTT
cdr3_aa: CASSLRVQGADTQYF
clone_size: few
j_call: TRBJ2-3
v_call: TRBV12-3/TRBV12-4
d_call: -

cdr3_nt: TGCGCCAGCAGCTTGACAGGGGGACAGCCCCAGCATTTT
cdr3_aa: CASSLTGGQPQHF
clone_size: -
j_call: TRBJ1-5
v_call: TRBV5-1
d_call: TRBD1

cdr3_nt: TGCGCCAGCAGCTTGGGCGGTGGGGACACTGAAGCTTTCTTT
cdr3_aa: CASSLGGGDTEAFF
clone_size: few
j_call: TRBJ1-1
v_call: TRBV5-1
d_call: -

cdr3_nt: TGTGCCAGCAGCTTAAAAGGGGGCTGGACCGGGGAGCTGTTTTTT
cdr3_aa: CASSLKGGWTGELFF
clone_size: few
j_call: TRBJ2-2
v_call: TRBV7-3
d_call: TRBD1

cdr3_nt: TGCGCCAGCAGCTTGAGACTAGCGGAAGAGACCCAGTACTTC
cdr3_aa: CASSLRLAEETQYF
clone_size: -
j_call: TRBJ2-5
v_call: TRBV5-1
d_call: TRBD2

cdr3_nt: TGTGCCAGCAGCGGGTTACTGGGAGCCATCACCGGGGAGCTGTTTTTT
cdr3_aa: CASSGLLGAITGELFF
clone_size: -
j_call: TRBJ2-2
v_call: TRBV7-2
d_call: -

cdr3_nt: TGCGCCAGCAGCCCTCACGGGGATCAGCCCCAGCATTTT
cdr3_aa: CASSPHGDQPQHF
clone_size: many
j_call: TRBJ1-5
v_call: TRBV5-1
d_call: -

cdr3_nt: TGTGCCAGTAGGCTCAGGGGTGGAAATGGCTACACCTTC
cdr3_aa: CASRLRGGNGYTF
clone_size: -
j_call: TRBJ1-2
v_call: TRBV19
d_call: -

cdr3_nt: TGTGCCAGCAGTGACTCAGGGACAGGGACCAATCAGCCCCAGCATTTT
cdr3_aa: CASSDSGTGTNQPQHF
clone_size: many
j_call: TRBJ1-5
v_call: TRBV6-4
d_call: TRBD1

cdr3_nt: TGCAGTGCTAGAGACAGGGGGACTGGGAATGAGCAGTTCTTC
cdr3_aa: CSARDRGTGNEQFF
clone_size: few
j_call: TRBJ2-1
v_call: TRBV20-1
d_call: -

cdr3_nt: TGCAGTGCTAGAGATCAGCAGCGAGACTATGGCTACACCTTC
cdr3_aa: CSARDQQRDYGYTF
clone_size: -
j_call: TRBJ1-2
v_call: TRBV20-1
d_call: -

cdr3_nt: TGTGCCATCAGTGACAGGGGGCGCGGGACTAATGAAAAACTGTTTTTT
cdr3_aa: CAISDRGRGTNEKLFF
clone_size: few
j_call: TRBJ1-4
v_call: TRBV10-3
d_call: TRBD1

cdr3_nt: TGTGCCAGCACCCCGGACAGCAATCAGCCCCAGCATTTT
cdr3_aa: CASTPDSNQPQHF
clone_size: -
j_call: TRBJ1-5
v_call: TRBV21-1
d_call: -